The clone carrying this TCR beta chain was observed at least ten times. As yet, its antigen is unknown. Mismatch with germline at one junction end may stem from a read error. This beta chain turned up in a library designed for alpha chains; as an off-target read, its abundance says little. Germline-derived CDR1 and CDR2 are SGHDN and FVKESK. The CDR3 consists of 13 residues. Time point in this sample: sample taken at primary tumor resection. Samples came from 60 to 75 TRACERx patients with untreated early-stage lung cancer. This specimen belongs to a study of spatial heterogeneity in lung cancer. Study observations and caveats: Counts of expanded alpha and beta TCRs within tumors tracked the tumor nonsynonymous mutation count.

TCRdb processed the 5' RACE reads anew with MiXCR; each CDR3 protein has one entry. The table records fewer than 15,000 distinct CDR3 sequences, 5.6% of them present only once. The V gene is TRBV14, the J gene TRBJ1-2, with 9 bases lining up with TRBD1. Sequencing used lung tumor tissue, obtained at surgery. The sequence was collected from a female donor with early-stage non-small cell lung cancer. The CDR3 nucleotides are TGTGCCAGCAGCCCGATTTACGGGACAGGGCCGAAATTC. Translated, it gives CASSPIYGTGPKF.